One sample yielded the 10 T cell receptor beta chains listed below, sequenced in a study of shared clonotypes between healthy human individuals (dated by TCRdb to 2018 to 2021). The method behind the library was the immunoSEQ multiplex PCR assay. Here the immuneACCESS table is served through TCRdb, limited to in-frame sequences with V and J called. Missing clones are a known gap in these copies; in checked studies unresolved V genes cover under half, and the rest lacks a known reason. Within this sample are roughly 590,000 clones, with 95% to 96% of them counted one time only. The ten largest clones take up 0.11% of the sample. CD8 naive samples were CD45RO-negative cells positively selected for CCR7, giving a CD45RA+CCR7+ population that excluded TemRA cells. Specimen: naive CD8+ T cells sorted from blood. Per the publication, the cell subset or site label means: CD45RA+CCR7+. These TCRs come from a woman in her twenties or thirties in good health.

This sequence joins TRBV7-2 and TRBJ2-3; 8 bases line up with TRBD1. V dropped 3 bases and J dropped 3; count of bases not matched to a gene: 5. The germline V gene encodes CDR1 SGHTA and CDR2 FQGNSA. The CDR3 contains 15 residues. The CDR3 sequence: CASSFGQGETDTQYF. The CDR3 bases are TGTGCCAGCAGCTTCGGACAGGGAGAGACAGATACGCAGTATTTT. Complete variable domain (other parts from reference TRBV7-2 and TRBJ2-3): GAGVSQSPSNKVTEKGKDVELRCDPISGHTALYWYRQSLGQGLEFLIYFQGNSAPDKSGLPSDRFSAERTGGSVSTLTIQRTQQEDSAVYLCASSFGQGETDTQYFGPGTRLTVL.

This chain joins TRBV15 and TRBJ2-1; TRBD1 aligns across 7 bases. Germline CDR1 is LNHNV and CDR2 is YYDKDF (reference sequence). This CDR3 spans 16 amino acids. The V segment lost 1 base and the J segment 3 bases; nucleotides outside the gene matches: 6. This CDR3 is CATSRVGTGVYNEQFF. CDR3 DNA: TGTGCCACCAGCAGAGTCGGAACAGGGGTCTACAATGAGCAGTTCTTC.

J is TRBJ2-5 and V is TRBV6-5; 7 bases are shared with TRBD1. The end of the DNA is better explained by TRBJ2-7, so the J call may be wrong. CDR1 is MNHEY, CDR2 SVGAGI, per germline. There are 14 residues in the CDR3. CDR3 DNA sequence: TGTGCCAGCAGTTACTATAGGGGGCACTACGAGCAGTACTTC. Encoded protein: CASSYYRGHYEQYF.

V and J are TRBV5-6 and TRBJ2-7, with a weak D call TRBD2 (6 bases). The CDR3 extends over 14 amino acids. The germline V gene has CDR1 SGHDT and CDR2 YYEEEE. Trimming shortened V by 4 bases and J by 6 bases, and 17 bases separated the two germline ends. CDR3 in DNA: TGTGCCAGCAGCCACCTTCTAGGAGGGGCCGAGCAGTACTTC. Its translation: CASSHLLGGAEQYF.

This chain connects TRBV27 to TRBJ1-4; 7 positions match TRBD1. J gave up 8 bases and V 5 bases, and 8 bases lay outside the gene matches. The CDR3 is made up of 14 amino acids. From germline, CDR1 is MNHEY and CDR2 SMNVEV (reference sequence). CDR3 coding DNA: TGTGCCAGCAGTCTAACAGGGGACGGGGAAAAACTGTTTTTT. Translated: CASSLTGDGEKLFF. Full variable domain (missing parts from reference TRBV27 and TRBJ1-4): EAQVTQNPRYLITVTGKKLTVTCSQNMNHEYMSWYRQDPGLGLRQIYYSMNVEVTDKGDVPEGYKVSRKEKRNFPLILESPSPNQTSLYFCASSLTGDGEKLFFGSGTQLSVL.

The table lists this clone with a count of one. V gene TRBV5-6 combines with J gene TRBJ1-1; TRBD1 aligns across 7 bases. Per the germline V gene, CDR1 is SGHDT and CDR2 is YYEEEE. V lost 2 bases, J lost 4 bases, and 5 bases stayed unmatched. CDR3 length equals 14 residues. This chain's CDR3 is CASSLEGAVTEAFF. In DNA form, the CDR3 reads TGTGCCAGCAGCTTAGAGGGGGCGGTCACTGAAGCTTTCTTT.

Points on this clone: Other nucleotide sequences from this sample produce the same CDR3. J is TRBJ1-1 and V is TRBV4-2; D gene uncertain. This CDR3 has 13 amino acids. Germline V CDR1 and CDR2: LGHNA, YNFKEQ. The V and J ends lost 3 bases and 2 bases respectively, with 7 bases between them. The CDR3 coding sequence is TGTGCCAGCAGCCAGGACCCAAACACTGAAGCTTTCTTT. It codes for CASSQDPNTEAFF.

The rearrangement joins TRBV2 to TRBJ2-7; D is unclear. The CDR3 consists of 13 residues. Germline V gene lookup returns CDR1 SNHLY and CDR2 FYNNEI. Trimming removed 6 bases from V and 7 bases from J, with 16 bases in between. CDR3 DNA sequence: TGTGCCAGCAGGGATGACTTGCGCTGGGAGCAGTACTTC. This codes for CASRDDLRWEQYF.

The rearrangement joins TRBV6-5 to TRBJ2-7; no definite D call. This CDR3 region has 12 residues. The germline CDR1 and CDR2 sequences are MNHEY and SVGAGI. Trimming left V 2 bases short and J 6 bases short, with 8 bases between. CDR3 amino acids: CASSYGAGEQYF. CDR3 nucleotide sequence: TGTGCCAGCAGTTACGGCGCCGGCGAGCAGTACTTC.

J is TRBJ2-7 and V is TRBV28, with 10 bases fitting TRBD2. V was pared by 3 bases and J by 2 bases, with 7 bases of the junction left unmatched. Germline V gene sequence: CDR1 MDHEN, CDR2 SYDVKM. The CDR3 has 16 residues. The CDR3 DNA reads TGTGCCAGCAGTTTGCCCGGGACTAGCGAGACCTACGAGCAGTACTTC. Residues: CASSLPGTSETYEQYF.